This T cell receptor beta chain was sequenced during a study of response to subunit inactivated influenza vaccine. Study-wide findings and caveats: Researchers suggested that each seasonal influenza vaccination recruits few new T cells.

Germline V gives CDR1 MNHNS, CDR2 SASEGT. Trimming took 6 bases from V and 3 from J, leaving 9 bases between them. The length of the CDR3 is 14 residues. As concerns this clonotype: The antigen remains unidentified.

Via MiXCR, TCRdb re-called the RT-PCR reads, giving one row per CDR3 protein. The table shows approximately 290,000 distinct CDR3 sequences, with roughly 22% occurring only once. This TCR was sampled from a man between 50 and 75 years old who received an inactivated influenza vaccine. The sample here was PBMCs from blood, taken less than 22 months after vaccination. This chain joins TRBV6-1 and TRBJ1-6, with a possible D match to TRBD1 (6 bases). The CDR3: CASRSDSYNSPLHF. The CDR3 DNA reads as TGTGCCAGCAGATCGGACAGCTATAATTCACCCCTCCACTTT.